A selection of T cell receptor beta chains follows, all from one sample in a study of blood T cells in healthy people across ages. From the 5' RACE reads, TCRdb called clonotypes with MiXCR, one entry per CDR3 protein. This sample has 1.5 million to 2 million distinct CDR3 sequences, with under 30% found just once. The material sequenced was blood. The receptors derive from a woman in her twenties or thirties in good health. Each CDR3 is given with its conserved first and last residue. The order of the fields is D gene, clone size, V gene, J gene, CDR3 DNA, CDR3 protein. The D gene is left open where the match is weak. Only some rows state a clone size, as once, few, many or a class for expanded clones.

NA,NA,TRBV20-1,TRBJ2-7,TGCAGTGCTAGAGATGTGGCAGTGGACGAGCAGTACTTC,CSARDVAVDEQYF
NA,NA,TRBV12-3/TRBV12-4,TRBJ1-1,TGTGCCAGCAGTTTCGGGACCCAAGGCACTGAAGCTTTCTTT,CASSFGTQGTEAFF
NA,NA,TRBV20-1,TRBJ1-6,TGCAGTGCTAGGGACACCGGAACCCCCCTCCACTTT,CSARDTGTPLHF
NA,NA,TRBV5-5,TRBJ1-1,TGTGCCAGCAGCGGTTTCACAGGGAACACTGAAGCTTTCTTT,CASSGFTGNTEAFF
TRBD1,many,TRBV24-1,TRBJ2-1,TGTGCCACCAGTGATCTCCCAAGGACAGGGACCTACAATGAGCAGTTCTTC,CATSDLPRTGTYNEQFF
TRBD1,NA,TRBV20-1,TRBJ2-1,TGCAGTGCGAGGGACAGGGTGCCCCATGAGCAGTTCTTC,CSARDRVPHEQFF
NA,few,TRBV6-6,TRBJ2-3,TGTGCCAGCAGGGATAGGGGGAGGTCGAGCACAGATACGCAGTATTTT,CASRDRGRSSTDTQYF
NA,NA,TRBV2,TRBJ1-5,TGTGCCAGCAGTGAAGCGCTTCCTTTTCTCTATAGCAATCAGCCCCAGCATTTT,CASSEALPFLYSNQPQHF
TRBD2,few,TRBV6-6,TRBJ2-7,TGTGCCAGCAGTCTACCGGGACTAGCGGGGGGATACGAGCAGTACTTC,CASSLPGLAGGYEQYF
NA,NA,TRBV5-5,TRBJ2-7,TGTGCCTGCAGCTCCTTCTCTGGCTACGAGCAGTACTTC,CACSSFSGYEQYF
TRBD1,NA,TRBV20-1,TRBJ1-5,TGCAGTGCTAGGGGACAGGGAGTGGCTCAGCCCCAGCATTTT,CSARGQGVAQPQHF
NA,NA,TRBV14,TRBJ1-5,TGTGCCAGCAGCCACCAATGGGCCAGGGTCTGGAGCAATCAGCCCCAGCATTTT,CASSHQWARVWSNQPQHF
NA,many,TRBV6-1,TRBJ1-2,TGTGCCAGCAGTGAGGGAGGAATCGACTATGGCTACACCTTC,CASSEGGIDYGYTF
NA,NA,TRBV15,TRBJ2-1,TGTGCCACCAGCAGAGATCCGGGAGACCCGCAGTTCTTC,CATSRDPGDPQFF
NA,few,TRBV7-9,TRBJ1-1,TGTGCCAGCAGCGCCAGGGAGCACACTGAAGCTTTCTTT,CASSAREHTEAFF
TRBD1,few,TRBV11-2,TRBJ1-5,TGTGCCAGCAGTTTACGCCAGGGGGCTCAGCCCCAGCATTTT,CASSLRQGAQPQHF
NA,NA,TRBV18,TRBJ1-6,TGTGCCAGCTCACCGGCGGTCCTCAGGGGCAATTCACCCCTCCACTTT,CASSPAVLRGNSPLHF
NA,few,TRBV7-9,TRBJ2-2,TGTGCCAGCAGTACCGGACCCGGGGAGCTGTTTTTT,CASSTGPGELFF
NA,NA,TRBV5-1,TRBJ2-3,TGCGCCAGCGGAGCGGACTACTACACAGATACGCAGTATTTT,CASGADYYTDTQYF
NA,few,TRBV7-7,TRBJ2-2,TGTGCCAGCAGCGCCGAATGGAACACCGGGGAGCTGTTTTTT,CASSAEWNTGELFF
NA,NA,TRBV5-1,TRBJ2-3,TGCGCCAGCAGCTTGGAACCGGTTATCACAGATACGCAGTATTTT,CASSLEPVITDTQYF
NA,few,TRBV2,TRBJ2-1,TGTGCCAGCAGTGAAGGAGGGCTGGGTGAGCAGTTCTTC,CASSEGGLGEQFF
TRBD1,NA,TRBV6-5,TRBJ1-4,TGTGCCAGCAGTGTTTCGGGACAGGTTGGGGAAAAACTGTTTTTT,CASSVSGQVGEKLFF
NA,NA,TRBV20-1,TRBJ1-5,TGCAGTGCTAGTTTCCCGTCAGGCAATCAGCCCCAGCATTTT,CSASFPSGNQPQHF
TRBD1,few,TRBV29-1,TRBJ2-1,TGCAGCGTCAGGACAGGGATAAATGAGCAGTTCTTC,CSVRTGINEQFF
NA,many,TRBV9,TRBJ2-7,TGTGCCAGCAGCAAACTAGGGAGCTCTTACGAGCAGTACTTC,CASSKLGSSYEQYF
TRBD2,NA,TRBV5-1,TRBJ2-3,TGCGCCAGCAGCTCCCTTAGCGGGGGGTGGGGAGATACGCAGTATTTT,CASSSLSGGWGDTQYF
NA,NA,TRBV9,TRBJ2-4,TGTGCCAGCAGCGTTGGGGGGCTAGGGAGGGGGCGGTCCAACAATGAGCAGTACTTC,CASSVGGLGRGRSNNEQYF
TRBD2,NA,TRBV7-9,TRBJ2-5,TGTGCCAGCAGCCCACAACTGGGTAGCGGGGGGACCTCCCAAGAGACCCAGTACTTC,CASSPQLGSGGTSQETQYF
TRBD1,few,TRBV11-2,TRBJ2-7,TGTGCCAGCAGCCTTACTGGGACAGGGCTCTCCGAGCAGTACTTC,CASSLTGTGLSEQYF
NA,few,TRBV9,TRBJ2-1,TGTGCCAGCAGCGTAGAAGTGGCTTACAATGAGCAGTTCTTC,CASSVEVAYNEQFF
NA,NA,TRBV5-1,TRBJ2-2,TGCGCCAGCAAAAGGACAGTCACGAACACCGGGGAGCTGTTTTTT,CASKRTVTNTGELFF
TRBD1,NA,TRBV7-2,TRBJ2-3,TGTGCCAGCAGCTTCGGACAGGGACTTAGCACAGATACGCAGTATTTT,CASSFGQGLSTDTQYF
TRBD2,few,TRBV7-2,TRBJ2-7,TGTGCCAGCAGCCCAGGGAGGGAGGGCCACCACGAGCAGTACTTC,CASSPGREGHHEQYF
NA,NA,TRBV12-3/TRBV12-4,TRBJ1-1,TGTGCCAGCAGGGACGGGACTGAAGCTTTCTTT,CASRDGTEAFF
NA,NA,TRBV30,TRBJ2-5,TGTGCCTGGAGTGAGAGTGAGACCCAGTACTTC,CAWSESETQYF
NA,few,TRBV7-3,TRBJ2-2,TGTGCCAGCAGCTTAGGACAGCTATTACCCGGGGAGCTGTTTTTT,CASSLGQLLPGELFF
NA,few,TRBV20-1,TRBJ1-6,TGCAGTGCTAGTCCAGGCGGCGAACTCAATAATTCACCCCTCCACTTT,CSASPGGELNNSPLHF
NA,many,TRBV29-1,TRBJ2-1,TGCAGCGCCTCACGACAGACCTCCTACAATGAGCAGTTCTTC,CSASRQTSYNEQFF
TRBD1,NA,TRBV7-9,TRBJ2-7,TGTGCCAGCAGCTTAGGAACAGGGGGATTGTCCTACGAGCAGTACTTC,CASSLGTGGLSYEQYF
NA,few,TRBV30,TRBJ1-2,TGTGCCTGGACCCTTCAGGGGCGGGGAGGCTACACCTTC,CAWTLQGRGGYTF
TRBD2,NA,TRBV3-1,TRBJ2-1,TGTGCTAGCAGCCAAGGGACGGGGGGGCCTTCCAATGAGCAGTTCTTC,CASSQGTGGPSNEQFF
TRBD1,few,TRBV5-1,TRBJ1-1,TGCGCCAGCAGCCTCGGACAGGGGGTTGGAGTAAGTACTGAAGCTTTCTTT,CASSLGQGVGVSTEAFF
NA,NA,TRBV28,TRBJ1-1,TGTGCCAGCAGTGACACATTAGGTCAGGGAGAAGCTTTCTTT,CASSDTLGQGEAFF
NA,NA,TRBV11-2,TRBJ2-5,TGTGCCAGCAGCTTAGTGGTGGGGCCAAAAGAGACCCAGTACTTC,CASSLVVGPKETQYF
NA,NA,TRBV12-3/TRBV12-4,TRBJ1-2,TGTGCCAGCAGACCAAGCGGACGGGGGGCTTACTATGGCTACACCTTC,CASRPSGRGAYYGYTF
NA,NA,TRBV20-1,TRBJ1-5,TGCAGTGCTAGAGATGCCCTTGGGCCGAAGGGCAATCAGCCCCAGCATTTT,CSARDALGPKGNQPQHF